The 10 T cell receptor beta chains reported below all come from one sample, sequenced in a study of blood T cell repertoires in COVID-19. The table came from immunoSEQ multiplex PCR; TCRdb's copy has only in-frame clones and leaves some out. There are around 180,000 clones in the sample; about four fifths occur only once, and 5.5% to 7.5% lies in the top ten. Material for sequencing was peripheral blood. The receptor set was obtained from a human donor in a cohort sampled during active COVID-19.

The rearrangement joins TRBV14 to TRBJ2-6, with TRBD1 identical over 8 bases. The length of the CDR3 is 17 residues. After removal of 2 bases from V and 1 base from J, the junction contained 4 bases not matched to a gene. CDR1 SGHDN and CDR2 FVKESK come from the germline V gene. As DNA, the CDR3 is TGTGCCAGCAGCCAAAGAACAGGGGGGTCTGGGGCCAACGTCCTGACTTTC. This translates into CASSQRTGGSGANVLTF.

The chain has TRBV3-1 (or the pseudogene TRBV3-2) and TRBJ2-3; unclear D gene. V was shortened by 3 bases and J by 4 bases, with 17 bases between the two germline ends. Germline CDR1 LGHDT, CDR2 YNNKEL (reference sequence). The CDR3 spans 16 residues. CDR3 region: CASSHSGSPAADTQYF. The CDR3 DNA reads TGTGCCAGCAGCCACTCCGGGTCCCCCGCCGCAGATACGCAGTATTTT.

The chain links TRBV7-2 to TRBJ2-6, with 7 bases lining up with TRBD1. CDR3 length equals 17 residues. Germline-derived CDR1 and CDR2 are SGHTA and FQGNSA. The V segment lost 2 bases and the J segment 0 bases; nucleotides outside the gene matches: 4. The CDR3 DNA follows: TGTGCCAGCAGCTTACAAGGACAGGCCTCTGGGGCCAACGTCCTGACTTTC. It is translated as CASSLQGQASGANVLTF.

The chain is built from TRBV19 and TRBJ2-2; D not resolved. V shed 6 bases and J shed 5 bases, with 7 bases lying between them. Germline loops: CDR1 LNHDA, CDR2 SQIVND (reference sequence). This CDR3 contains 12 residues. CDR3 sequence reads: CASRLGTGELFF. CDR3 coding DNA: TGTGCCAGTAGGCTAGGTACCGGGGAGCTGTTTTTT.

V and J are TRBV5-1 and TRBJ1-1; 7 bases are shared with TRBD1. The V and J ends lost 3 bases and 0 bases, in that order; junction bases with no gene match: 8. Germline-derived CDR1 and CDR2 are SGHRS and YFSETQ. This CDR3 region has 16 residues. The CDR3 DNA reads as TGCGCCAGCAGCTCCGACAGGGATGGCATGAACACTGAAGCTTTCTTT. It translates to CASSSDRDGMNTEAFF.

The chain combines TRBV19 with TRBJ1-1; the D gene is possibly TRBD1 (6 bases). The V and J ends lost 3 bases and 1 base respectively, with 9 bases between them. Germline CDR1 reads LNHDA; CDR2 reads SQIVND (reference sequence). CDR3 length equals 14 residues. The CDR3 spells CASSIRGQNTEAFF. CDR3 sequence (DNA): TGTGCCAGTAGTATCCGGGGACAGAACACTGAAGCTTTCTTT.

The chain combines TRBV5-1 with TRBJ1-2; 9 bases align to TRBD1. Trimming took 1 base from V and 2 from J; bases not matched to a gene: 6. This CDR3 contains 16 residues. CDR1 is SGHRS, CDR2 YFSETQ, per germline. The CDR3 is CASSLPTGGRNYGYTF. The CDR3 DNA reads TGCGCCAGCAGCTTGCCAACAGGGGGCCGGAACTATGGCTACACCTTC. The entire variable domain, with the rest obtained from reference TRBV5-1 and TRBJ1-2, is as follows: KAGVTQTPRYLIKTRGQQVTLSCSPISGHRSVSWYQQTPGQGLQFLFEYFSETQRNKGNFPGRFSGRQFSNSRSEMNVSTLELGDSALYLCASSLPTGGRNYGYTFGSGTRLTVV.

The gene calls are TRBV11-2 and TRBJ2-1; no definite D call. V was shortened by 5 bases and J by 1 base, with 18 bases between the two germline ends. This CDR3 has 17 amino acids. The germline V gene has CDR1 SGHAT and CDR2 FQNNGV. The CDR3 bases are TGTGCCAGCAGCGTGACGGGTCTCGACGGATCCTACAATGAGCAGTTCTTC. It is translated as CASSVTGLDGSYNEQFF.

This chain uses TRBV7-8 with TRBJ1-2; 7 bases are a match to TRBD1. Losses at the gene ends were 5 bases for V and 2 bases for J; bases not matched to a gene: 8. CDR3 size: 15 residues. The V gene's germline CDR1 is SGHVS and CDR2 FQNEAQ. The DNA of the CDR3 is TGTGCCAGCAGCGAGACAGGGTGGGGCAACTATGGCTACACCTTC. This translates into CASSETGWGNYGYTF.

The rearrangement joins TRBV6-2 or TRBV6-3 to TRBJ2-1, with 8 bases identical to TRBD2. V lost 5 bases, J lost 9 bases, and 15 bases stayed unmatched. This CDR3 is built from 16 residues. Germline CDR1 and CDR2: MNHEY and SVGEGT. CDR3 in amino acids: CASSRPGGARLTEQFF. Written as DNA, the CDR3 is TGTGCCAGCAGTCGCCCCGGGGGGGCCCGACTAACTGAGCAGTTCTTC.